This paragraph reports one TCR beta chain. These data come from a study of T cell changes during pregnancy in multiple sclerosis. Sequenced by immunoSEQ multiplex PCR; TCRdb stores in-frame clones only, minus some. The data hold tens of thousands of clones, with approximately 94% observed a single time. This TCR was sampled from a female donor with multiple sclerosis, enrolled in a pregnancy study. The material was peripheral blood, obtained in the third trimester of pregnancy.

CDR3: CASSLSSIYTEAFF. CDR3 nucleotides: TGTGCCAGCAGCTTGTCTAGCATATACACTGAAGCTTTCTTT. The chain is built from TRBV5-6 and TRBJ1-1; D uncertain. CDR3 length equals 14 residues. With 1 base removed from V and 3 bases from J, the gap between germline ends came to 10 bases. Germline CDR1 SGHDT, CDR2 YYEEEE.